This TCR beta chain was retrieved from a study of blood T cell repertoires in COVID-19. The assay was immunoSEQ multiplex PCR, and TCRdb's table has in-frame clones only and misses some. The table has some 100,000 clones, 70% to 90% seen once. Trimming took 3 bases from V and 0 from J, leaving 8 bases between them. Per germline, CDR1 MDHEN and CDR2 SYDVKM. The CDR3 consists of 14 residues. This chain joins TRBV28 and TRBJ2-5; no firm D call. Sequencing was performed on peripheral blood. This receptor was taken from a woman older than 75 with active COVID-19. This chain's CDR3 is CASSLSANQETQYF. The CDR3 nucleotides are TGTGCCAGCAGTTTGTCCGCGAACCAAGAGACCCAGTACTTC.